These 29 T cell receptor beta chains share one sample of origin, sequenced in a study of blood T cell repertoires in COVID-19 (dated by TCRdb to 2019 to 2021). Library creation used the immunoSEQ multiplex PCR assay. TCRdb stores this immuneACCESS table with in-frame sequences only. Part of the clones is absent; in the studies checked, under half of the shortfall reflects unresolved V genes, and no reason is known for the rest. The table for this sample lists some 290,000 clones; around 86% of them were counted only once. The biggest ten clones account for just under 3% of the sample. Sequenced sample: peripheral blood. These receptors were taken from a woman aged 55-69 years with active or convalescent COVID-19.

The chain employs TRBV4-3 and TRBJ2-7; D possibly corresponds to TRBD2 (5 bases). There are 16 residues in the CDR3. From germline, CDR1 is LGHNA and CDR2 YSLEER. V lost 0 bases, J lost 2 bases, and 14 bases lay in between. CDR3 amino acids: CASSQDSASRTYEQYF. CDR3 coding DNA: TGCGCCAGCAGCCAAGATTCAGCTAGCCGAACCTACGAGCAGTACTTC.

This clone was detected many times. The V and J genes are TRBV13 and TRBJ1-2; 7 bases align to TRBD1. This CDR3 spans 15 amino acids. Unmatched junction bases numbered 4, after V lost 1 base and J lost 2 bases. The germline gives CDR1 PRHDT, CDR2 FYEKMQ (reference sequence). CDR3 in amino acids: CASSLDRGSNYGYTF. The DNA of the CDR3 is TGTGCCAGCAGCTTAGACAGGGGCTCAAACTATGGCTACACCTTC.

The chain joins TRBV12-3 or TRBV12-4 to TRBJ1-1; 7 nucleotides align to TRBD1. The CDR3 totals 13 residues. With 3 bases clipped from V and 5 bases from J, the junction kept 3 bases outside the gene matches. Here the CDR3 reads CASSFSQGTEAFF. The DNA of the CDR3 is TGTGCCAGCAGTTTTTCACAGGGGACTGAAGCTTTCTTT.

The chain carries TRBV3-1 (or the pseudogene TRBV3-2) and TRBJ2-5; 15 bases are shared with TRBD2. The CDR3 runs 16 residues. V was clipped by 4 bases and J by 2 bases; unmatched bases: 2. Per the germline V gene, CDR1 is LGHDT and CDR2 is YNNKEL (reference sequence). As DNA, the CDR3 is TGTGCCAGCAGCCGGGGACTAGCGGGGGGACAAGAGACCCAGTACTTC. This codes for CASSRGLAGGQETQYF.

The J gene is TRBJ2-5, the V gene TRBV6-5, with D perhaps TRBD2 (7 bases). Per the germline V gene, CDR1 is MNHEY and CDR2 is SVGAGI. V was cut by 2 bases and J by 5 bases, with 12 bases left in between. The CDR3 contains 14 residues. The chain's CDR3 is CASSYRGARETQYF. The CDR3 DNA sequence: TGTGCCAGCAGTTACCGGGGGGCAAGGGAGACCCAGTACTTC.

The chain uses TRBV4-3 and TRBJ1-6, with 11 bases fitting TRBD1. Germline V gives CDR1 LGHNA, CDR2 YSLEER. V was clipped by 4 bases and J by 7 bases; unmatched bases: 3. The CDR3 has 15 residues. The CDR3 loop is CASSPWDRGNSPLHF. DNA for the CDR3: TGCGCCAGCAGCCCCTGGGACAGGGGGAATTCACCCCTCCACTTT.

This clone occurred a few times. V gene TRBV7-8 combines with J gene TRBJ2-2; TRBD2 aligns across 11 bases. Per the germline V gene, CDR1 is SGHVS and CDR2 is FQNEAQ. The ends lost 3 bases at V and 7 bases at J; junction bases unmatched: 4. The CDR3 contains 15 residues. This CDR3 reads CASSFSGGANGELFF. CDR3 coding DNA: TGTGCCAGCAGCTTTAGCGGGGGGGCAAACGGGGAGCTGTTTTTT. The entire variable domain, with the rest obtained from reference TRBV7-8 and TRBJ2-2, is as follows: GAGVSQSPRYKVAKRGQDVALRCDPISGHVSLFWYQQALGQGPEFLTYFQNEAQLDKSGLPSDRFFAERPEGSVSTLKIQRTQQEDSAVYLCASSFSGGANGELFFGEGSRLTVL.

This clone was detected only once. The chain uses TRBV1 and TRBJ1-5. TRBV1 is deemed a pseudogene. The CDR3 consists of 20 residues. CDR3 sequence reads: CTSSQEEGRGAGNRNQPQHF. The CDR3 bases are TGCACCAGCAGCCAAGAGGAGGGCCGAGGGGCAGGGAACCGAAATCAGCCCCAGCATTTT.

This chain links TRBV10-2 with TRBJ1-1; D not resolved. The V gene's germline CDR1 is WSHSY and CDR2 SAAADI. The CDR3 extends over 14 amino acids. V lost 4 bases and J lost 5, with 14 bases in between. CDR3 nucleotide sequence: TGCGCCAGCAGTGCGCCGGGGTACGGGACTGAAGCTTTCTTT. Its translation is CASSAPGYGTEAFF.

CDR3 loop: CASSRDFGELFF. For the CDR3, the DNA is TGTGCCAGCAGCAGGGATTTCGGGGAGCTGTTTTTT. The chain employs TRBV6-5 and TRBJ2-2, with D perhaps TRBD1 (5 bases). Deletions cut 6 bases from V and 7 bases from J, with 9 bases between. CDR1 is MNHEY and CDR2 is SVGAGI in the germline V gene. This CDR3 is built from 12 residues.

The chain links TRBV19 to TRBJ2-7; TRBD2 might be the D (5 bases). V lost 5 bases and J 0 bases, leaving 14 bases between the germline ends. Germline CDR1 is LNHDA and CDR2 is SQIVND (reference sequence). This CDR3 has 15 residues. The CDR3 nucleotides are TGTGCCAGTAGTCGCACCGGGGATCGCTCCTACGAGCAGTACTTC. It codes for CASSRTGDRSYEQYF.

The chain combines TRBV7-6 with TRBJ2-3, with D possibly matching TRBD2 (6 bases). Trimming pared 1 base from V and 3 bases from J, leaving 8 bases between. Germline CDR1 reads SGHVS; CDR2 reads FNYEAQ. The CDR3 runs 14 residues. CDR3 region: CASSLVAATDTQYF. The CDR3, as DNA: TGTGCCAGCAGCTTAGTAGCGGCTACAGATACGCAGTATTTT.

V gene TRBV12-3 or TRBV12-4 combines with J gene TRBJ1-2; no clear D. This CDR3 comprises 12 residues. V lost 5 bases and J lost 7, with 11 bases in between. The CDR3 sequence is CASSPPEAGYTF. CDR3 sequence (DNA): TGTGCCAGCAGTCCCCCCGAAGCTGGCTACACCTTC.

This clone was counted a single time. In DNA form, the CDR3 reads TGTGCCAGCTTGGGGGCGGGGGCCCCCCGCACAGATACGCAGTATTTT. Encoded protein: CASLGAGAPRTDTQYF. This chain links TRBV7-9 with TRBJ2-3, with D perhaps TRBD2 (7 bases). The CDR3 runs to 16 residues. Germline V gene data show CDR1 as SEHNR and CDR2 as FQNEAQ (reference sequence). V was pared by 8 bases and J by 1 base, with 19 bases between.

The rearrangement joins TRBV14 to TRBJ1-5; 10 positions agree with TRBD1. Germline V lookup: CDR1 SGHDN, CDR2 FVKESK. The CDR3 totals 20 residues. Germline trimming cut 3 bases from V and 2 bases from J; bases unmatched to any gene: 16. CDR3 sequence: CASSQEPGQGNFLGNQPQHF. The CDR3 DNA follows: TGTGCCAGCAGCCAGGAGCCGGGACAGGGGAATTTTTTGGGCAATCAGCCCCAGCATTTT.

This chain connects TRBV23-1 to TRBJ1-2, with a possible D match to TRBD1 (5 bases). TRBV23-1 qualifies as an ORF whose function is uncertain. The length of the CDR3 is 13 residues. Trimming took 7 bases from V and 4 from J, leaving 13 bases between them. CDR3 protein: CASTAGGGYGYTF. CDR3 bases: TGCGCCAGCACCGCCGGGGGGGGCTATGGCTACACCTTC.

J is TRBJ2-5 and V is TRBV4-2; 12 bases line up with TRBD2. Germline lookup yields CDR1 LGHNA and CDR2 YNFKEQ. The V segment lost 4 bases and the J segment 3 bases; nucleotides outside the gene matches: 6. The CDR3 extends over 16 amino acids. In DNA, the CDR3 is TGTGCCAGCAGCCCCCGGGCTAGCGGGGGGGAAGAGACCCAGTACTTC. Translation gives CASSPRASGGEETQYF.

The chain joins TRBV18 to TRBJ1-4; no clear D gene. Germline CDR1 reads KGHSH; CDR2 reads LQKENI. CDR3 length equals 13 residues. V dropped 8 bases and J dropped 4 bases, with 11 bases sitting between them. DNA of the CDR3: TGTGCCAGCCAACAGAGTTATAATGAAAAACTGTTTTTT. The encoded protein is CASQQSYNEKLFF. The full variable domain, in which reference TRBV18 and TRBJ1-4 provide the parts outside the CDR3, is NAGVMQNPRHLVRRRGQEARLRCSPMKGHSHVYWYRQLPEEGLKFMVYLQKENIIDESGMPKERFSAEFPKEGPSILRIQQVVRGDSAAYFCASQQSYNEKLFFGSGTQLSVL.

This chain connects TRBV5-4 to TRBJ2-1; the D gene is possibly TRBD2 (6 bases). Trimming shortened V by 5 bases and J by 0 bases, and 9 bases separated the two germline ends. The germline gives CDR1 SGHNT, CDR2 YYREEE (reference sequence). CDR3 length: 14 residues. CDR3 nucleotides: TGTGCCAGCAGGCGGGGAAACTCCTACAATGAGCAGTTCTTC. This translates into CASRRGNSYNEQFF.

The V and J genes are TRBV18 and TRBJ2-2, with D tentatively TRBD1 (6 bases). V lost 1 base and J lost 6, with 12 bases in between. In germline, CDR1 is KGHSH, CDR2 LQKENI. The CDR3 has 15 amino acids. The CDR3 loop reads CASSPLAQGSGELFF. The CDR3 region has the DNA TGTGCCAGCTCACCACTTGCCCAGGGGTCCGGGGAGCTGTTTTTT.

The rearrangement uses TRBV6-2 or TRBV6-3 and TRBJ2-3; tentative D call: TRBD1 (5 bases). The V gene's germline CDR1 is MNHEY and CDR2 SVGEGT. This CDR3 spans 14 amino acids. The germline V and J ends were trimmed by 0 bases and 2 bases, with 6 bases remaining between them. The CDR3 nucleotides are TGTGCCAGCAGTTACTCGACAGACACAGATACGCAGTATTTT. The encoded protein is CASSYSTDTDTQYF.

CDR3 sequence reads: CASSIFPTGRDSNQPQHF. The CDR3 bases are TGTGCCAGTAGTATATTCCCCACCGGACGGGATAGCAATCAGCCCCAGCATTTT. The chain links TRBV19 to TRBJ1-5; D not resolved. Germline V gives CDR1 LNHDA, CDR2 SQIVND (reference sequence). The germline V and J ends were trimmed by 2 bases and 0 bases, with 17 bases remaining between them. CDR3 size: 18 residues.

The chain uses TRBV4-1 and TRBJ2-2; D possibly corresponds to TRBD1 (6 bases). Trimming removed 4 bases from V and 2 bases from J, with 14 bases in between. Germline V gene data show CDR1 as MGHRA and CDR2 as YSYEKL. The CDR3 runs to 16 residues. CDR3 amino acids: CASSPHRAPNTGELFF. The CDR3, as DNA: TGCGCCAGCAGCCCCCACAGGGCCCCTAACACCGGGGAGCTGTTTTTT.

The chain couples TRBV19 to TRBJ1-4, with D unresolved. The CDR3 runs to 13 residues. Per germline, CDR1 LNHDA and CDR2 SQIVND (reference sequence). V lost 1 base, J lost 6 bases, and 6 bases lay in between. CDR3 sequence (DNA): TGTGCCAGTAGTATAGGGAGGTATGAAAAACTGTTTTTT. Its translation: CASSIGRYEKLFF. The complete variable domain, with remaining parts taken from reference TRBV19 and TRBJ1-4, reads DGGITQSPKYLFRKEGQNVTLSCEQNLNHDAMYWYRQDPGQGLRLIYYSQIVNDFQKGDIAEGYSVSREKKESFPLTVTSAQKNPTAFYLCASSIGRYEKLFFGSGTQLSVL.

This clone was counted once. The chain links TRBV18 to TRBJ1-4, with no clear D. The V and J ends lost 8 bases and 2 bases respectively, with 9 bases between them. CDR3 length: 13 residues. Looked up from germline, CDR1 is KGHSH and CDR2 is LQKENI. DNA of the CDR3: TGTGCCAGCCAGGCCAGTACTAATGAAAAACTGTTTTTT. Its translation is CASQASTNEKLFF.

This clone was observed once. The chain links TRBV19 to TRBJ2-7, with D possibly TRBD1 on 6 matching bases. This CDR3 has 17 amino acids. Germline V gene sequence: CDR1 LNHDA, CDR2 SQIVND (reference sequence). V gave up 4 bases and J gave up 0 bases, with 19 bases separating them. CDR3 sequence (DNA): TGTGCCAGTAGTACCATGGAGGTGGGGGCAAGCTCCTACGAGCAGTACTTC. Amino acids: CASSTMEVGASSYEQYF. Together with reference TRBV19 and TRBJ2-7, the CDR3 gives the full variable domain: DGGITQSPKYLFRKEGQNVTLSCEQNLNHDAMYWYRQDPGQGLRLIYYSQIVNDFQKGDIAEGYSVSREKKESFPLTVTSAQKNPTAFYLCASSTMEVGASSYEQYFGPGTRLTVT.

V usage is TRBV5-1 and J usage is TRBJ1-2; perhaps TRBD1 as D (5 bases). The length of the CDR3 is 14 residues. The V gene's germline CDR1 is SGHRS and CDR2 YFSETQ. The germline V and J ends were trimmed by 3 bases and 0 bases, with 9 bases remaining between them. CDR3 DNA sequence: TGCGCCAGCAGCTGGGCAGGGCCTAACTATGGCTACACCTTC. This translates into CASSWAGPNYGYTF.

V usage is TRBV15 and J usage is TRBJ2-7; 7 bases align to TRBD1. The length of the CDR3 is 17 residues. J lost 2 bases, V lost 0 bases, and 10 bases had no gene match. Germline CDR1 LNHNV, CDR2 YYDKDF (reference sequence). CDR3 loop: CATSRDQGRGITYEQYF. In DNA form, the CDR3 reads TGTGCCACCAGCAGAGATCAGGGCAGGGGGATTACCTACGAGCAGTACTTC.

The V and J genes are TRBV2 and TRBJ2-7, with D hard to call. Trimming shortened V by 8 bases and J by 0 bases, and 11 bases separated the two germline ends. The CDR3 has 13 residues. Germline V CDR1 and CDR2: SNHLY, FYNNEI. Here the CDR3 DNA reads TGTGCCAGCCTAGAAGGTAGCTCCTACGAGCAGTACTTC. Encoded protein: CASLEGSSYEQYF.